The 9 T cell receptor beta chains listed next were all sequenced from one sample in a study of T cells in Graves' hyperthyroidism and ophthalmopathy. Amplification of TCR beta CDR3 regions used RNA as the template. First-round RT-PCR targeting the TCR CDR3 was performed with the HTBI primer set. TCRdb itself ran the multiplex PCR reads through MiXCR, one entry per CDR3 protein. The table lists under 450,000 distinct CDR3 sequences, less than 20% of them singletons. Sequenced: blood. All receptors derive from a woman under 30 with Graves' hyperthyroidism.

The CDR3 nucleotides are TGTGCCAGCAGTAACAGGGGAAGGACCTACGAGCAGTACTTC. Its translation: CASSNRGRTYEQYF. The rearrangement joins TRBV27 to TRBJ2-7; 7 nucleotides match TRBD1. This CDR3 is built from 14 residues. Unmatched junction bases numbered 6, after V lost 5 bases and J lost 2 bases. Per the germline V gene, CDR1 is MNHEY and CDR2 is SMNVEV (reference sequence).

This clonotype has only a few counts. The chain is built from TRBV6-1 and TRBJ2-7, with TRBD2 identical over 7 bases. The CDR3 has 15 residues. Germline CDR1 is MNHNS and CDR2 is SASEGT. V lost 3 bases, J lost 2 bases, and 7 bases stayed unmatched. As DNA, the CDR3 is TGTGCCAGCAGTGAGCCCTCGCGGGAGACCTACGAGCAGTACTTC. This codes for CASSEPSRETYEQYF.

In this sample, this clonotype turned up once. An end of the junction differs from the germline gene, which may be a read error. The chain uses TRBV7-8 and TRBJ2-7; TRBD2 aligns across 15 bases. In germline, CDR1 is SGHVS, CDR2 FQNEAQ. This CDR3 has 18 amino acids. This chain's CDR3 is CASSFGLAGGQGTYGQYF. The CDR3 region has the DNA TGTGCCAGCAGCTTCGGACTAGCGGGGGGGCAGGGCACCTACGGGCAGTACTTC. Complete variable domain (other parts from reference TRBV7-8 and TRBJ2-7): GAGVSQSPRYKVAKRGQDVALRCDPISGHVSLFWYQQALGQGPEFLTYFQNEAQLDKSGLPSDRFFAERPEGSVSTLKIQRTQQEDSAVYLCASSFGLAGGQGTYGQYFGPGTRLTVT.

This clonotype was found many times. This chain connects TRBV5-1 to TRBJ2-1; TRBD1 might be the D (5 bases). V was pared by 4 bases and J by 3 bases, with 11 bases between. Germline V gene sequence: CDR1 SGHRS, CDR2 YFSETQ. The CDR3 is 14 amino acids. The CDR3 bases are TGCGCCAGCAGCCCATCAGGGTTCTACAATGAGCAGTTCTTC. Its translation: CASSPSGFYNEQFF.

V usage is TRBV4-1 and J usage is TRBJ2-2, with 10 bases identical to TRBD1. V lost 4 bases and J lost 7; bases outside the gene matches: 15. Germline V gene data show CDR1 as MGHRA and CDR2 as YSYEKL. This CDR3 has 18 residues. This CDR3 is CASSLHPDRQGAVGELFF. Written as DNA, the CDR3 is TGCGCCAGCAGCCTCCACCCCGATCGACAGGGGGCGGTCGGGGAGCTGTTTTTT.

This chain joins TRBV9 and TRBJ2-3; D ambiguous. Trimming removed 1 base at V and 2 bases at J, with 8 bases between. This CDR3 contains 14 residues. Germline V gives CDR1 SGDLS, CDR2 YYNGEE. CDR3 nucleotides: TGTGCCAGCAGCGTAAATCCCACCACAGATACGCAGTATTTT. Residues: CASSVNPTTDTQYF.

V gene TRBV11-3 combines with J gene TRBJ2-4; D possibly corresponds to TRBD2 (6 bases). The CDR3 contains 15 residues. V lost 1 base, J lost 9 bases, and 16 bases lay in between. Germline CDR1 SGHNT, CDR2 YENEEA. The DNA for the CDR3 is TGTGCCAGCAGCTTAGGCCCTAGCGAGACGAGCATTCAGTACTTC. Residues: CASSLGPSETSIQYF.

This clonotype was counted many times. The gene calls are TRBV6-1 and TRBJ2-4; D is possibly TRBD2 (5 bases). The CDR3 is 15 residues long. The ends were cut back, 4 bases at V and 0 bases at J, with 10 bases in the middle. Germline V gene data show CDR1 as MNHNS and CDR2 as SASEGT. The CDR3 DNA sequence: TGTGCCAGCAGTGGTCACGGACTAGCCAAAAACATTCAGTACTTC. It yields the protein CASSGHGLAKNIQYF.

This clonotype was seen repeatedly, ten times or more. The gene calls are TRBV5-1 and TRBJ2-3; 7 positions agree with TRBD2. This CDR3 spans 16 amino acids. J gave up 5 bases and V 3 bases, and 12 bases lay outside the gene matches. Germline lookup yields CDR1 SGHRS and CDR2 YFSETQ. The CDR3 DNA reads TGCGCCAGCAGCTCTCTGACGGGAGGTCCAGAAGATACGCAGTATTTT. It specifies CASSSLTGGPEDTQYF.